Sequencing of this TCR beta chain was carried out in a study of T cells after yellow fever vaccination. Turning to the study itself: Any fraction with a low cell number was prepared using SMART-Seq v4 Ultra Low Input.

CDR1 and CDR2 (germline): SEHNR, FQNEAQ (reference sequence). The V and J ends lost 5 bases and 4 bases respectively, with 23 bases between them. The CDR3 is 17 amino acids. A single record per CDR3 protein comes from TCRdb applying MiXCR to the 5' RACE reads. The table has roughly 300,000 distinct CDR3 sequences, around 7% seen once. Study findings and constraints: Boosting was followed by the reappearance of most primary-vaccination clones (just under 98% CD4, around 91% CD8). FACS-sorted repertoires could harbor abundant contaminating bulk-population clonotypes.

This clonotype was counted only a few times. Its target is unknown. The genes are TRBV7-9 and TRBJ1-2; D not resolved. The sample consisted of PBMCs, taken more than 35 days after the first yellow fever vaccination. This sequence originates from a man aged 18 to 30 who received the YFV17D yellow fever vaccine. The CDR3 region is CASSSDTSTTFFYGYTF. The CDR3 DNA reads TGTGCCAGCAGCAGTGACACCAGCACGACCTTTTTCTATGGCTACACCTTC.